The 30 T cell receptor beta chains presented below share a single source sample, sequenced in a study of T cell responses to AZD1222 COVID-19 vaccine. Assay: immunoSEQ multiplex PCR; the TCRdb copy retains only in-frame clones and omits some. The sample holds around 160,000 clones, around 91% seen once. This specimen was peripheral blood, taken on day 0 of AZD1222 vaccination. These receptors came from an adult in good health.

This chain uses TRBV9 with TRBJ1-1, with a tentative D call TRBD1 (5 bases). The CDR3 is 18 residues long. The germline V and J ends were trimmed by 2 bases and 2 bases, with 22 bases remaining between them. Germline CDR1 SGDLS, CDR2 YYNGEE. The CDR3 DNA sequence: TGTGCCAGCAGCGTCCATGACGACAGCGGGAGGGGTAACACTGAAGCTTTCTTT. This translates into CASSVHDDSGRGNTEAFF.

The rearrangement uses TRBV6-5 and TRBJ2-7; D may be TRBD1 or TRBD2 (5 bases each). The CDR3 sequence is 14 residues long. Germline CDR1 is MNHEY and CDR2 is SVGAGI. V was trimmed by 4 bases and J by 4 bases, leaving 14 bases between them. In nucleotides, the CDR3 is TGTGCCAGCAGTTCCGGGGACCGCCATTACGAGCAGTACTTC. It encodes CASSSGDRHYEQYF.

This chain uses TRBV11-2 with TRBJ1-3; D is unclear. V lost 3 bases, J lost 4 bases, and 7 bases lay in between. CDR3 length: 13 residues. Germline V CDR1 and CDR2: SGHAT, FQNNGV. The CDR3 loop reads CASSFGLGNTIYF. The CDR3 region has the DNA TGTGCCAGCAGCTTTGGACTCGGAAACACCATATATTTT.

The CDR3 DNA follows: TGTGCCAGCAGCTTTGGGGGAAAGCGGCCCCAGCATTTT. It translates to CASSFGGKRPQHF. The chain is built from TRBV7-6 and TRBJ1-5, with a tentative D call TRBD1 (5 bases). CDR1 is SGHVS and CDR2 is FNYEAQ in the germline V gene. Between the trimmed V and J ends, which lost 3 bases and 9 bases, there was a span of 12 bases. The CDR3 covers 13 residues.

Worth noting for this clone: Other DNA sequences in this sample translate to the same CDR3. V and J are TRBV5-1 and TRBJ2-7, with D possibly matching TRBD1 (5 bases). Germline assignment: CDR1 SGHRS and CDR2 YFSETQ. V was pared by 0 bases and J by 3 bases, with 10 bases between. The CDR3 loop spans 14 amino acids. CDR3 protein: CASSLGQGNYEQYF. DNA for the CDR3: TGCGCCAGCAGCTTGGGCCAGGGCAACTACGAGCAGTACTTC.

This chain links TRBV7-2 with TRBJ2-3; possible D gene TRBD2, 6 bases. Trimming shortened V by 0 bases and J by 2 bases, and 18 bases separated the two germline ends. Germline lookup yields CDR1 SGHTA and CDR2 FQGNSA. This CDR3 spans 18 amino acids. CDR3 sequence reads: CASSLAGLRGISTDTQYF. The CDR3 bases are TGTGCCAGCAGCTTAGCCGGCTTGCGCGGGATATCCACAGATACGCAGTATTTT.

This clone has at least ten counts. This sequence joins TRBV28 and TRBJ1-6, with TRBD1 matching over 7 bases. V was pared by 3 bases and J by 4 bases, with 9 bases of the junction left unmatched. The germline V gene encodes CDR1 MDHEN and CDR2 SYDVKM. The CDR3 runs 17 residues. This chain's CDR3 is CASSFLDRALYNSPLHF. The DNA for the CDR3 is TGTGCCAGCAGTTTTCTCGACAGGGCTTTGTATAATTCACCCCTCCACTTT.

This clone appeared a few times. In nucleotides, the CDR3 is TGTGCCAGCTCACCACTGCAGGGCCTCACCGGGGAGCTGTTTTTT. Its translation: CASSPLQGLTGELFF. The chain is built from TRBV18 and TRBJ2-2; perhaps TRBD1 as D (5 bases). This CDR3 is built from 15 residues. Per the germline V gene, CDR1 is KGHSH and CDR2 is LQKENI. V gave up 1 base and J gave up 4 bases, with 10 bases separating them. The entire variable domain, with the rest obtained from reference TRBV18 and TRBJ2-2, is as follows: NAGVMQNPRHLVRRRGQEARLRCSPMKGHSHVYWYRQLPEEGLKFMVYLQKENIIDESGMPKERFSAEFPKEGPSILRIQQVVRGDSAAYFCASSPLQGLTGELFFGEGSRLTVL.

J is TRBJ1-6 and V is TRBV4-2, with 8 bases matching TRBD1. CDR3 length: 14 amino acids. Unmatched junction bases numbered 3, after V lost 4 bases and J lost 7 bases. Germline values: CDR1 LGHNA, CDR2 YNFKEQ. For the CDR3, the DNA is TGTGCCAGCAGCCTCGGGACAGGAAATTCACCCCTCCACTTT. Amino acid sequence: CASSLGTGNSPLHF.

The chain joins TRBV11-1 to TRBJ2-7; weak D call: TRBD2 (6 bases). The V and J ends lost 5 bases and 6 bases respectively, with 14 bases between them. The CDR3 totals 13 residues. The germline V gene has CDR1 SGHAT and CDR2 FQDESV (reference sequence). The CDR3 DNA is TGTGCCAGCAGCGGTAGCGGACGTCTCGAGCAGTACTTC. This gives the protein CASSGSGRLEQYF.

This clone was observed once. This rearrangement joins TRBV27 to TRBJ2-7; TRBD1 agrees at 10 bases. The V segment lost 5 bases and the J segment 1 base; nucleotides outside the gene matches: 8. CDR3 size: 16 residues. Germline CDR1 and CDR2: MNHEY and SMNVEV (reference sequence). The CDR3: CASSPGTGEGSYEQYF. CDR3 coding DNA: TGTGCCAGCAGTCCCGGGACAGGGGAGGGATCCTACGAGCAGTACTTC.

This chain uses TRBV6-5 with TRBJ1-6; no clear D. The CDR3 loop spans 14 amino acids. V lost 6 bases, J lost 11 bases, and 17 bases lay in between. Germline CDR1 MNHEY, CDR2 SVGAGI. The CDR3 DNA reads TGTGCCAGCAGAATTACGGAAGTTTTACCACCCCTCCACTTT. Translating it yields CASRITEVLPPLHF.

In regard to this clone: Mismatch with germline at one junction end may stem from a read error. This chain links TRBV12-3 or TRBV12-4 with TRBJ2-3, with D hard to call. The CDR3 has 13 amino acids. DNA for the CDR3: TGTGCCAGCAGTTTAGGCTACGCAGAGACGCAGTATTTT. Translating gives CASSLGYAETQYF.

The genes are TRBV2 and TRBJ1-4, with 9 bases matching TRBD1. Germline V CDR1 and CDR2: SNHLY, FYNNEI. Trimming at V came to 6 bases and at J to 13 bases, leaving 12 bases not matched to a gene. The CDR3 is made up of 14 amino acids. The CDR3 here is CASRDRGGGKGLFF. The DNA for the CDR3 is TGTGCCAGCAGAGACAGGGGGGGCGGAAAGGGACTGTTTTTT.

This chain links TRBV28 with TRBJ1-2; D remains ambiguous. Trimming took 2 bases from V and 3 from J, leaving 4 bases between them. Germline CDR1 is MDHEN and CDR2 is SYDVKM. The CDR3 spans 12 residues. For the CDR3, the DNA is TGTGCCAGCAGTTTAGGAGACTATGGCTACACCTTC. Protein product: CASSLGDYGYTF.

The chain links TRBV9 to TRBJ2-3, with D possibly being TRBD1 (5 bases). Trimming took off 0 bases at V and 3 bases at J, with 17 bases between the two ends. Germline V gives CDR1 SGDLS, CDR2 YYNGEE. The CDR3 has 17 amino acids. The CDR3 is CASSVALGVKRTDTQYF. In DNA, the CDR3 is TGTGCCAGCAGCGTAGCTTTAGGGGTTAAGAGGACAGATACGCAGTATTTT.

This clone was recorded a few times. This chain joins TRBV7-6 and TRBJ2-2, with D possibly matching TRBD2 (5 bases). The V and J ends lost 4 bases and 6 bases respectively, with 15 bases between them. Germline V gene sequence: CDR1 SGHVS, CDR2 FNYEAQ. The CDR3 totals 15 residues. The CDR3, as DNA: TGTGCCAGCAGCTCGTCCTTAGCGTCGCCCGGGGAGCTGTTTTTT. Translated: CASSSSLASPGELFF.

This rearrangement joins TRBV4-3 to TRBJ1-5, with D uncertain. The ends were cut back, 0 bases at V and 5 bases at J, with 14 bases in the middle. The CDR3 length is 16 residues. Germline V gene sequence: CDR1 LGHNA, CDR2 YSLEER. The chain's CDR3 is CASSQEIGLRDQPQHF. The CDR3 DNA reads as TGCGCCAGCAGCCAAGAAATAGGACTAAGGGATCAGCCCCAGCATTTT.

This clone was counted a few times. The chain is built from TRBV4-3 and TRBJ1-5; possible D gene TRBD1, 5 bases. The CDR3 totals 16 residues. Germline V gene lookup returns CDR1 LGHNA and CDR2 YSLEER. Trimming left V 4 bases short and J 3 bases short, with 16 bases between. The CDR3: CASSLVHGAPNQPQHF. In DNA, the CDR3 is TGCGCCAGCAGCCTCGTTCACGGGGCGCCCAATCAGCCCCAGCATTTT.

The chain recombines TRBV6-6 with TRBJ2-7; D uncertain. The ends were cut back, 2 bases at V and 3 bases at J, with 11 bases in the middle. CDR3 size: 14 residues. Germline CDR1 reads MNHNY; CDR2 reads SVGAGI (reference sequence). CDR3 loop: CASSYNLPYYEQYF. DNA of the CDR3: TGTGCCAGCAGTTACAACCTCCCATACTACGAGCAGTACTTC.

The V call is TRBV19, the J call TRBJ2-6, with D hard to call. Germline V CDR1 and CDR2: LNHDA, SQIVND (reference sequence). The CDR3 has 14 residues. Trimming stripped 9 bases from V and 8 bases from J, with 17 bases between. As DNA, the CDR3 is TGTGCCAGACACTCCCAGGTATCAACCAACGTCCTGACTTTC. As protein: CARHSQVSTNVLTF.

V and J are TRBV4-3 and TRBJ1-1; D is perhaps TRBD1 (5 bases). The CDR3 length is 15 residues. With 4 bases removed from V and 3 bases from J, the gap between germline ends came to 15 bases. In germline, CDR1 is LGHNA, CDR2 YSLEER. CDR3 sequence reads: CASSPRGHGYTEAFF. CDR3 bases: TGCGCCAGCAGCCCTCGAGGACACGGGTACACTGAAGCTTTCTTT.

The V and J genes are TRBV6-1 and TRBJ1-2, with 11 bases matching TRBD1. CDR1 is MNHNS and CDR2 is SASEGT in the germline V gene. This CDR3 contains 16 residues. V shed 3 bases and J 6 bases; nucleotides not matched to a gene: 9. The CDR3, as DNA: TGTGCCAGCAGTGACGGATGGGACAGGGGGGGCAATGGCTACACCTTC. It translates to CASSDGWDRGGNGYTF.

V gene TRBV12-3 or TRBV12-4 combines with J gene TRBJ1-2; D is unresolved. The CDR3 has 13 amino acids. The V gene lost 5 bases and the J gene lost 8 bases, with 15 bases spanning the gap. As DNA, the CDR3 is TGTGCCAGCAGTGATCAAGGCCGTGGAGGCTACACCTTC. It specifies CASSDQGRGGYTF.

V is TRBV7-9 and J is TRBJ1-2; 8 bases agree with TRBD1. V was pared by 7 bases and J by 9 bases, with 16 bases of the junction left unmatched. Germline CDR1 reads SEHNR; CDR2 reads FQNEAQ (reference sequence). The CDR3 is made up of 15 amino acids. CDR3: CASTLGLDREVRYTF. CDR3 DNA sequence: TGTGCCAGCACCCTAGGGCTGGACAGGGAGGTTCGCTACACCTTC.

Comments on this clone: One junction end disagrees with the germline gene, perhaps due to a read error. CDR3 DNA sequence: TGTGCCAGCAGCGTAGTAACCACGGGGGGTCCCTCCTTC. Translated: CASSVVTTGGPSF. The chain couples TRBV9 to TRBJ1-2, with D possibly TRBD1 on 5 matching bases. The CDR3 spans 13 residues. Germline CDR1 is SGDLS and CDR2 is YYNGEE.

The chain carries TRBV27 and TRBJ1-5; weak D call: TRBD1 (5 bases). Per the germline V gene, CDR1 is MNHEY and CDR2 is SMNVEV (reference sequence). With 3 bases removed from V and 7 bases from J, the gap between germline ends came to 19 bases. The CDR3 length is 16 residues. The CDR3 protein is CASSFRQPPEGQPQHF. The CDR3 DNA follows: TGTGCCAGCAGTTTCCGCCAGCCACCCGAGGGGCAGCCCCAGCATTTT.

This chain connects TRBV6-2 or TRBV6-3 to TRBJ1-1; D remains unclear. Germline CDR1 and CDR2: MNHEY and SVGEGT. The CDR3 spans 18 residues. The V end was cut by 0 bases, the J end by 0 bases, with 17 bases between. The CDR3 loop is CASSYSLTRNMMNTEAFF. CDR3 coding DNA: TGTGCCAGCAGTTACTCGTTAACTCGAAATATGATGAACACTGAAGCTTTCTTT.

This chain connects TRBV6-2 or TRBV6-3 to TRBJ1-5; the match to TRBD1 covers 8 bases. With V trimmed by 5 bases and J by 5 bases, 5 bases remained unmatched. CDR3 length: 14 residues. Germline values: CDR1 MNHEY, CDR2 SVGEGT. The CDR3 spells CASSEGQAHQPQHF. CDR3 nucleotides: TGTGCCAGCAGTGAGGGACAGGCACATCAGCCCCAGCATTTT.

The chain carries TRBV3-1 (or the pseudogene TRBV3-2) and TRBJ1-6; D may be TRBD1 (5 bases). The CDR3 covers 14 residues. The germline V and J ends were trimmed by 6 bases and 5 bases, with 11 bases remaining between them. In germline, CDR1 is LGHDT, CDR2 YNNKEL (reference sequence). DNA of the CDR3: TGTGCCAGCAGGTCCGGGGGTAATAATTCACCCCTCCACTTT. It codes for CASRSGGNNSPLHF.